This T cell receptor beta chain was retrieved from a study of blood T cell repertoires in COVID-19. Overall study context: Samples representing acute and convalescent COVID-19 were sourced from the United States, Italy and Spain.

In the original analysis: Reference gene primer amplification in the assay estimated nucleated cell counts. Data came from immunoSEQ multiplex PCR; TCRdb stores just in-frame clones and leaves some out. V and J calls and clone size follow that table, whereas D and trimming were derived from the DNA. The sample lists about 100,000 clones, 65% to 90% occurring once. Germline-derived CDR1 and CDR2 are MDHEN and SYDVKM. The CDR3 spans 14 residues. V was pared by 5 bases and J by 2 bases, with 10 bases between. The sequenced sample was peripheral blood. The TCR sequence derives from a man at least 80 years old with acute or convalescent COVID-19. J is TRBJ1-5 and V is TRBV28; D unclear. CDR3 region: CASSPPGGNQPQHF. CDR3 bases: TGTGCCAGCAGTCCCCCCGGGGGCAATCAGCCCCAGCATTTT.